Below, 16 T cell receptor beta chains from the same sample are listed, as sequenced in a study of T cell responses to AZD1222 COVID-19 vaccine. Libraries were prepared by immunoSEQ multiplex PCR; TCRdb keeps only in-frame clonotypes and omits some of them. The repertoire holds approximately 130,000 clones, 88% seen once, with over 5% in the top ten. The source material was peripheral blood, sampled 28 days after the second AZD1222 dose. The receptors come from an adult who received the AZD1222 COVID-19 vaccine.

This chain joins TRBV11-3 and TRBJ1-1; no clear D gene. The CDR3 loop spans 15 amino acids. The V end was cut by 0 bases, the J end by 1 base, with 9 bases between. CDR1 is SGHNT, CDR2 YENEEA, per germline. The DNA for the CDR3 is TGTGCCAGCAGCTTAGATCGAGGTACGAACACTGAAGCTTTCTTT. Its protein is CASSLDRGTNTEAFF. Together with reference TRBV11-3 and TRBJ1-1, the CDR3 gives the full variable domain: EAGVVQSPRYKIIEKKQPVAFWCNPISGHNTLYWYLQNLGQGPELLIRYENEEAVDDSQLPKDRFSAERLKGVDSTLKIQPAELGDSAVYLCASSLDRGTNTEAFFGQGTRLTVV.

The table lists this clone with a count of one. J is TRBJ2-7 and V is TRBV11-2; unclear D gene. The CDR3 has 13 residues. Deletions cut 0 bases from V and 3 bases from J, with 6 bases between. Germline lookup yields CDR1 SGHAT and CDR2 FQNNGV. The CDR3, as DNA: TGTGCCAGCAGCTTAGAGGTGAACTACGAGCAGTACTTC. Residues: CASSLEVNYEQYF.

The rearrangement uses TRBV6-1 and TRBJ1-2, with 11 bases matching TRBD1. The V gene's germline CDR1 is MNHNS and CDR2 SASEGT. This CDR3 has 17 amino acids. V was clipped by 0 bases and J by 5 bases; unmatched bases: 8. Here the CDR3 reads CASSEAQGQGGWYGYTF. As DNA, the CDR3 is TGTGCCAGCAGTGAAGCGCAGGGACAGGGGGGTTGGTATGGCTACACCTTC.

This rearrangement joins TRBV7-8 to TRBJ1-6; tentative D call: TRBD1 (6 bases). The CDR3 spans 15 residues. The V gene's germline CDR1 is SGHVS and CDR2 FQNEAQ. The V gene lost 0 bases and the J gene lost 13 bases, with 16 bases spanning the gap. CDR3 bases: TGTGCCAGCAGCTTAGCGCTAGGGGGGCCGGCGCCCCTCCACTTT. Its translation is CASSLALGGPAPLHF.

The chain is built from TRBV5-8 and TRBJ1-2; perhaps TRBD1 as D (5 bases). This CDR3 spans 15 amino acids. V was cut by 4 bases and J by 4 bases, with 17 bases left in between. From germline, CDR1 is SGHTS and CDR2 YDEGEE. CDR3: CASSPWGGVSYGYTF. The CDR3 DNA reads TGTGCCAGCAGCCCATGGGGCGGTGTATCCTATGGCTACACCTTC.

The chain uses TRBV6-5 and TRBJ2-7; D possibly corresponds to TRBD2 (6 bases). Trimming stripped 0 bases from V and 0 bases from J, with 12 bases between. CDR1 is MNHEY, CDR2 SVGAGI, per germline. This CDR3 contains 16 residues. The CDR3 here is CASSYSGRPLSYEQYF. For the CDR3, the DNA is TGTGCCAGCAGTTACTCGGGGAGGCCCCTCTCCTACGAGCAGTACTTC.

This clone was observed a handful of times. V and J are TRBV4-1 and TRBJ1-1, with 7 bases matching TRBD1. Germline assignment: CDR1 MGHRA and CDR2 YSYEKL. V lost 1 base and J lost 0; bases outside the gene matches: 11. The CDR3 covers 18 residues. CDR3 nucleotide sequence: TGCGCCAGCAGCCAAGGACCCAGGGGGGCTGGAATGAACACTGAAGCTTTCTTT. Encoded protein: CASSQGPRGAGMNTEAFF.

V and J are TRBV5-1 and TRBJ1-3; TRBD1 matches 7 bases. The CDR3 length is 15 residues. The V segment lost 4 bases and the J segment 8 bases; nucleotides outside the gene matches: 12. Germline values: CDR1 SGHRS, CDR2 YFSETQ. CDR3 nucleotide sequence: TGCGCCAGCAGCCGACAGGGCTTTTGGGGAGACACCATATATTTT. Protein: CASSRQGFWGDTIYF. Using reference TRBV5-1 and TRBJ1-3 for the parts outside the CDR3, the full variable domain is KAGVTQTPRYLIKTRGQQVTLSCSPISGHRSVSWYQQTPGQGLQFLFEYFSETQRNKGNFPGRFSGRQFSNSRSEMNVSTLELGDSALYLCASSRQGFWGDTIYFGEGSWLTVV.

The J gene is TRBJ2-7, the V gene TRBV11-1; D is uncertain. The CDR3 contains 14 residues. The germline gives CDR1 SGHAT, CDR2 FQDESV (reference sequence). V dropped 1 base and J dropped 3 bases, with 10 bases sitting between them. CDR3 sequence (DNA): TGTGCCAGCAGCTTAGGAACGGATATCTACGAGCAGTACTTC. It is translated as CASSLGTDIYEQYF. Full variable domain (rest looked up from reference TRBV11-1 and TRBJ2-7): EAEVAQSPRYKITEKSQAVAFWCDPISGHATLYWYRQILGQGPELLVQFQDESVVDDSQLPKDRFSAERLKGVDSTLKIQPAELGDSAMYLCASSLGTDIYEQYFGPGTRLTVT.

The chain uses TRBV3-1 (or the pseudogene TRBV3-2) and TRBJ1-2; D remains unclear. V lost 3 bases to trimming and J lost 7 bases, with 18 bases between them. This CDR3 contains 15 residues. Germline assignment: CDR1 LGHDT and CDR2 YNNKEL (reference sequence). CDR3 sequence: CASSQDRWGVSGYTF. The CDR3 region has the DNA TGTGCCAGCAGCCAGGACCGCTGGGGTGTCTCTGGCTACACCTTC.

This clone occurred a few times. In DNA, the CDR3 is TGTGCCTGGAGTAATCCAAAAGAAGCTTTCTTT. It translates to CAWSNPKEAFF. The chain joins TRBV30 to TRBJ1-1; D is ambiguous. From germline, CDR1 is GTSNPN and CDR2 SVGIG (reference sequence). The CDR3 extends over 11 amino acids. Trimming left V 2 bases short and J 8 bases short, with 9 bases between.

The chain has TRBV5-1 and TRBJ2-2; D may correspond to TRBD1 or TRBD2 (6 bases each). Trimming left V 2 bases short and J 6 bases short, with 14 bases between. The germline gives CDR1 SGHRS, CDR2 YFSETQ. This CDR3 is 15 amino acids long. This chain's CDR3 is CASSFLAGEAGELFF. The CDR3 DNA sequence: TGCGCCAGCAGCTTTCTGGCAGGGGAGGCCGGGGAGCTGTTTTTT. The full variable domain, completed using reference TRBV5-1 and TRBJ2-2, is KAGVTQTPRYLIKTRGQQVTLSCSPISGHRSVSWYQQTPGQGLQFLFEYFSETQRNKGNFPGRFSGRQFSNSRSEMNVSTLELGDSALYLCASSFLAGEAGELFFGEGSRLTVL.

V usage is TRBV5-4 and J usage is TRBJ1-4; TRBD1 matches 7 bases. The CDR3 contains 15 residues. Germline loops: CDR1 SGHNT, CDR2 YYREEE (reference sequence). The V and J ends lost 4 bases and 5 bases, in that order; junction bases with no gene match: 8. Here the CDR3 DNA reads TGTGCCAGCAGCCCCGACAGGGAAAACAATGAAAAACTGTTTTTT. Its translation is CASSPDRENNEKLFF.

The chain carries TRBV7-9 and TRBJ1-2; 7 bases fit TRBD1. Germline CDR1 reads SEHNR; CDR2 reads FQNEAQ (reference sequence). V was pared by 5 bases and J by 4 bases, with 13 bases of the junction left unmatched. This CDR3 is 16 amino acids long. The CDR3 protein is CASSPEGARELYGYTF. The CDR3 DNA reads as TGTGCCAGCAGCCCCGAGGGGGCGCGGGAACTCTATGGCTACACCTTC.

The chain employs TRBV2 and TRBJ2-7; the match to TRBD1 covers 7 bases. The CDR3 length is 14 residues. Germline V gives CDR1 SNHLY, CDR2 FYNNEI. V lost 6 bases to trimming and J lost 3 bases; unmatched junction nucleotides: 8. CDR3 amino acids: CASRGTAKGYEQYF. The CDR3, as DNA: TGTGCCAGCAGGGGGACAGCGAAGGGCTACGAGCAGTACTTC.

The DNA for the CDR3 is TGTGCCAGCAGACCGACTAGCGGGGCGTACAATGAGCAGTTCTTC. Protein: CASRPTSGAYNEQFF. V gene TRBV27 combines with J gene TRBJ2-1; 11 nucleotides line up with TRBD2. J was trimmed by 4 bases and V by 6 bases; bases with no gene match: 5. Germline values: CDR1 MNHEY, CDR2 SMNVEV (reference sequence). CDR3 length: 15 amino acids.